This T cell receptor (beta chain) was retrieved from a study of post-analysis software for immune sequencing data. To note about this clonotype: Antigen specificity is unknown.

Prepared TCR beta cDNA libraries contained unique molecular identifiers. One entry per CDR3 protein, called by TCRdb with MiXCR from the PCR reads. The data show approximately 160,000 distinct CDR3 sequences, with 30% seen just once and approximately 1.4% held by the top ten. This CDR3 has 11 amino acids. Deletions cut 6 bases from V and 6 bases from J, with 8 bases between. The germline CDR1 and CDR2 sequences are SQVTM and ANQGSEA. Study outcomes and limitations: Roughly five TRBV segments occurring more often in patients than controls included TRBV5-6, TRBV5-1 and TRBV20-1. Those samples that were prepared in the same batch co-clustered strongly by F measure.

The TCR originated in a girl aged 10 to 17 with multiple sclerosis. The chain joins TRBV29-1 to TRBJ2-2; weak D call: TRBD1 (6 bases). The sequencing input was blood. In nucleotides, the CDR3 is TGCAGCGTCCAGGGGTCCGGGGAGCTGTTTTTT. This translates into CSVQGSGELFF.